Listed here are 10 T cell receptor beta chains from one sample, sequenced in a study of liver allograft versus peripheral blood T cells (dated by TCRdb to about 2020). In terms of the full investigation: In liver transplant recipients, the study looked at T cell receptor repertoires in the peripheral blood and set them against the repertoires found within the transplanted livers.

These reads were obtained on an Illumina MiSeq. The public reads were run again by TCRdb, first through fastp at Q25 and then through MiXCR, and only productive beta chains were kept. Every distinct CDR3 protein forms one entry, paired with its most common genes and DNA. Across this sample there are about 1,900 distinct CDR3 sequences, with 15% to 20% seen only once. The ten largest clones represent around 60% of the sample. These receptors came from a human patient who had a liver transplant. After a transplant, some T cells may be of graft donor origin.

By sample share, this clonotype is medium-sized (0.01 to 0.1%). V is TRBV6-5 and J is TRBJ1-2; no clear D gene. The V gene's germline CDR1 is MNHEY and CDR2 SVGAGI. There are 15 residues in the CDR3. V gave up 2 bases and J gave up 8 bases, with 18 bases separating them. The CDR3: CASSYIRTAKGGYTF. CDR3 nucleotide sequence: TGTGCCAGCAGTTACATCCGTACAGCCAAAGGAGGCTACACCTTC.

This clonotype was observed at least ten times. Here the CDR3 DNA reads TGCAGTGCTAGAGGTTTGGACAGGTCGCCATACGAGCAGTACTTC. Translated, it gives CSARGLDRSPYEQYF. This chain uses TRBV20-1 with TRBJ2-7; 7 nucleotides agree with TRBD1. The length of the CDR3 is 15 residues. The V gene end was trimmed by 1 base and the J gene end by 4 bases; junction bases not matched to a gene: 10. Germline CDR1 is DFQATT and CDR2 is SNEGSKA (reference sequence).

This clonotype showed up just once. The chain recombines TRBV30 with TRBJ2-7, with D tentatively TRBD1 or TRBD2 (5 bases each). The V end lost 3 bases, the J end lost 2 bases, and 14 bases lay between the germline ends. Germline lookup yields CDR1 GTSNPN and CDR2 SVGIG (reference sequence). The CDR3 is made up of 14 amino acids. CDR3 sequence (DNA): TGTGCCTGGAGATGGGGGTCGGGCGCCTACGAGCAGTACTTC. Translated: CAWRWGSGAYEQYF.

This clonotype is labeled medium-sized. The gene calls are TRBV28 and TRBJ2-1; D is uncertain. The V gene lost 6 bases and the J gene lost 1 base, with 13 bases spanning the gap. Germline loops: CDR1 MDHEN, CDR2 SYDVKM. The CDR3 loop spans 15 amino acids. The CDR3 sequence: CASRPLVISYNEQFF. CDR3 nucleotides: TGTGCCAGCAGGCCTCTAGTGATATCCTACAATGAGCAGTTCTTC. Together with reference TRBV28 and TRBJ2-1, the CDR3 gives the full variable domain: DVKVTQSSRYLVKRTGEKVFLECVQDMDHENMFWYRQDPGLGLRLIYFSYDVKMKEKGDIPEGYSVSREKKERFSLILESASTNQTSMYLCASRPLVISYNEQFFGPGTRLTVL.

The gene calls are TRBV5-6 and TRBJ1-2; TRBD1 might be the D (5 bases). This CDR3 has 15 residues. V was cut by 0 bases and J by 4 bases, with 13 bases left in between. Germline CDR1 and CDR2: SGHDT and YYEEEE. The CDR3 DNA reads as TGTGCCAGCAGCTTGGTGAGAGGGGTAGGCTATGGCTACACCTTC. Its protein is CASSLVRGVGYGYTF.

Regarding this clonotype: Possible read error: a much larger clone is one base away. This chain links TRBV10-3 with TRBJ1-1; the D gene is possibly TRBD1 (5 bases). With 5 bases removed from V and 5 bases from J, the gap between germline ends came to 18 bases. The V gene's germline CDR1 is ENHRY and CDR2 SYGVKD. The CDR3 has 15 residues. CDR3 amino acids: CAISYGLGGRTEAFF. In nucleotides, the CDR3 is TGTGCCATCAGTTACGGATTGGGGGGAAGAACTGAAGCTTTCTTT.

This clonotype is medium-sized in the sample. The chain is built from TRBV14 and TRBJ2-7; D ambiguous. The V and J ends lost 1 base and 3 bases respectively, with 10 bases between them. The germline CDR1 and CDR2 sequences are SGHDN and FVKESK. The CDR3 is 14 residues long. CDR3 region: CASSQVHGGYEQYF. CDR3 coding DNA: TGTGCCAGCAGCCAAGTGCACGGCGGCTACGAGCAGTACTTC. The full variable domain, completed using reference TRBV14 and TRBJ2-7, is EAGVTQFPSHSVIEKGQTVTLRCDPISGHDNLYWYRRVMGKEIKFLLHFVKESKQDESGMPNNRFLAERTGGTYSTLKVQPAELEDSGVYFCASSQVHGGYEQYFGPGTRLTVT.

The chain couples TRBV5-6 to TRBJ2-7; D unresolved. Trimming took off 0 bases at V and 3 bases at J, with 4 bases between the two ends. This CDR3 region has 12 residues. Germline V lookup: CDR1 SGHDT, CDR2 YYEEEE. CDR3 amino acids: CASSLGGYEQYF. CDR3 bases: TGTGCCAGCAGCTTGGGGGGCTACGAGCAGTACTTC.

This clonotype counts as medium-sized. The chain recombines TRBV24-1 with TRBJ1-5, with D unresolved. Trimming cost V 0 bases and J 0 bases, with 8 bases left between them. CDR3 length equals 16 residues. Germline CDR1 KGHDR, CDR2 SFDVKD. The CDR3 DNA reads as TGTGCCACCAGTGATTTGCTACAGTCTAGCAATCAGCCCCAGCATTTT. Amino acids: CATSDLLQSSNQPQHF.

This clonotype is medium-sized by share. The chain couples TRBV29-1 to TRBJ1-2; TRBD1 agrees at 9 bases. Germline loops: CDR1 SQVTM, CDR2 ANQGSEA. The length of the CDR3 is 12 residues. Trimming at V came to 7 bases and at J to 0 bases, leaving 0 bases not matched to a gene. The CDR3 is CSGQGANYGYTF. CDR3 sequence (DNA): TGCAGCGGACAGGGGGCTAACTATGGCTACACCTTC.